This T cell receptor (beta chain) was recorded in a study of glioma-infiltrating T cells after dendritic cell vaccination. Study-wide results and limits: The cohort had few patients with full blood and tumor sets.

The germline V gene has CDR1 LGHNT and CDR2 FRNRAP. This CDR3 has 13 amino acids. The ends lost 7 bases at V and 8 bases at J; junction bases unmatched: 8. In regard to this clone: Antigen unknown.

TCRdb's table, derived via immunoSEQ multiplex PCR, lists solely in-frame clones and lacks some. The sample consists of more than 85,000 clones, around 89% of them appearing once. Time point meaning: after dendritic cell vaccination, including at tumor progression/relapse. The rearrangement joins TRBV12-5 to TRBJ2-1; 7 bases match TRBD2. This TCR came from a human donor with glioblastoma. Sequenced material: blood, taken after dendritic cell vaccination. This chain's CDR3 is CASALAAAYEQFF. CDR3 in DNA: TGTGCTAGTGCGCTAGCGGCCGCTTATGAGCAGTTCTTC.